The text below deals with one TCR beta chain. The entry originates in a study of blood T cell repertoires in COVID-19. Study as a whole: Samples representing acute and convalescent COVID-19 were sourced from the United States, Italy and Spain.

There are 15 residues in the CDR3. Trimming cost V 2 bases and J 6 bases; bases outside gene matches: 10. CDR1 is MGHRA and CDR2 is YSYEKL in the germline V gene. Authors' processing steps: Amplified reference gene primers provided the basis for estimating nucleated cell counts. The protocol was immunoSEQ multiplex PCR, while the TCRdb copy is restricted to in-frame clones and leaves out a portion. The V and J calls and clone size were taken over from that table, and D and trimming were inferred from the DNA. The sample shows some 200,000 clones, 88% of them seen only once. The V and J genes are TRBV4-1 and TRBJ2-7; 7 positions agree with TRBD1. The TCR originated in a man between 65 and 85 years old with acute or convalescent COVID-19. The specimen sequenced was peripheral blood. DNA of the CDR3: TGCGCCAGCAGCCAACCCAACAGGGGCGTGAGCGAGCAGTACTTC. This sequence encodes CASSQPNRGVSEQYF.